A selection of T cell receptor beta chains follows, all from one sample in a study of blood T cell repertoires in COVID-19. Clones were sequenced by immunoSEQ multiplex PCR, and TCRdb holds only the in-frame ones, with some missing. This sample carries about 83,000 clones, around 76% of them seen once, and the ten largest clones take about 20%. Sequencing input: peripheral blood. All receptors derive from a woman of 80 years or more with active or convalescent COVID-19. The CDR3 runs from the conserved cysteine through the conserved F or W. The order of the fields is clone size, J gene, D gene, V gene, CDR3 DNA, CDR3 protein. The D gene is left open where the match is weak. Clone size appears in some rows only: once, few, many, or a class for an expanded clone.

clone size: NA
J gene: TRBJ2-1
D gene: NA
V gene: TRBV7-2
CDR3 DNA: TGTGCCAGCAGCTTAGTAAACACGTTAAATGAGCAGTTCTTC
CDR3 protein: CASSLVNTLNEQFF

clone size: once
J gene: TRBJ1-1
D gene: NA
V gene: TRBV19
CDR3 DNA: TGTGCCATCTCCCGGACACTCAACACTGAAGCTTTCTTT
CDR3 protein: CAISRTLNTEAFF

clone size: NA
J gene: TRBJ2-7
D gene: NA
V gene: TRBV5-5
CDR3 DNA: TGTGCCAGCAGCTTGGCGGGGGATAGCTCCTACGAGCAGTACTTC
CDR3 protein: CASSLAGDSSYEQYF

clone size: NA
J gene: TRBJ2-7
D gene: NA
V gene: TRBV29-1
CDR3 DNA: TGCAGCGTTGAACAGGGCGTGCAGTACTTC
CDR3 protein: CSVEQGVQYF

clone size: NA
J gene: TRBJ2-2
D gene: NA
V gene: TRBV10-3
CDR3 DNA: TGTGCCATCAGTGAGTCTATCCCCGGGGAGCTGTTTTTT
CDR3 protein: CAISESIPGELFF

clone size: few
J gene: TRBJ1-5
D gene: NA
V gene: TRBV9
CDR3 DNA: TGTGCCAGCAGTCCAGACCCAGCAGGAAATCAGCCCCAGCATTTT
CDR3 protein: CASSPDPAGNQPQHF

clone size: NA
J gene: TRBJ2-5
D gene: NA
V gene: TRBV6-5
CDR3 DNA: TGTGCCAGCGGCGGCGTGAGAGAGACCCAGTACTTC
CDR3 protein: CASGGVRETQYF

clone size: NA
J gene: TRBJ2-1
D gene: TRBD2
V gene: TRBV3-1/TRBV3-2
CDR3 DNA: TGTGCCAGCAGCCAAAAGGGGACTAGCGGGAGCGAGCAGTTCTTC
CDR3 protein: CASSQKGTSGSEQFF

clone size: once
J gene: TRBJ2-3
D gene: TRBD2
V gene: TRBV20-1
CDR3 DNA: TGCAGTGCTAGTCTGCGGGGGACCGCGGGAGATACGCAGTATTTT
CDR3 protein: CSASLRGTAGDTQYF

clone size: NA
J gene: TRBJ2-7
D gene: TRBD1
V gene: TRBV5-1
CDR3 DNA: TGCGCCAGCAGCTTGGAAGGGGGCGAATCCTACGAGCAGTACTTC
CDR3 protein: CASSLEGGESYEQYF

clone size: NA
J gene: TRBJ2-3
D gene: TRBD1
V gene: TRBV7-2
CDR3 DNA: TGTGCCAGCAGCGAGGACAGGGGTAGGACAGATACGCAGTATTTT
CDR3 protein: CASSEDRGRTDTQYF

clone size: NA
J gene: TRBJ2-7
D gene: TRBD2
V gene: TRBV29-1
CDR3 DNA: TGCAGCGTTGGATTACGGGGGGACGAGCAGTACTTC
CDR3 protein: CSVGLRGDEQYF

clone size: NA
J gene: TRBJ1-3
D gene: NA
V gene: TRBV12-5
CDR3 DNA: TGTGCTAGTGGTTTGTCCGCTCCTTCTCCACGAAGCTCGGGAAACACCATATATTTT
CDR3 protein: CASGLSAPSPRSSGNTIYF

clone size: once
J gene: TRBJ2-5
D gene: NA
V gene: TRBV11-2
CDR3 DNA: TGTGCCAGCAGCACGGCGGCGGGACGAGAGACCCAGTACTTC
CDR3 protein: CASSTAAGRETQYF

clone size: NA
J gene: TRBJ2-5
D gene: NA
V gene: TRBV2
CDR3 DNA: TGTGCCAGCAATATCAGGGTCCGACAAGAGACCCAGTACTTC
CDR3 protein: CASNIRVRQETQYF

clone size: NA
J gene: TRBJ2-1
D gene: NA
V gene: TRBV10-3
CDR3 DNA: TGTGCCATCAGTGAGAGCATTAGCGGAGCCTACAATGAGCAGTTCTTC
CDR3 protein: CAISESISGAYNEQFF

clone size: NA
J gene: TRBJ1-2
D gene: NA
V gene: TRBV4-3
CDR3 DNA: TGCGCCAGCAGCCAAGAAAAGAGGGATTATGGCTACACCTTC
CDR3 protein: CASSQEKRDYGYTF

clone size: NA
J gene: TRBJ2-1
D gene: NA
V gene: TRBV30
CDR3 DNA: TGTGCCTGCACATTGTCGTGGGGCGATGAGCAGTTCTTC
CDR3 protein: CACTLSWGDEQFF

clone size: NA
J gene: TRBJ1-1
D gene: NA
V gene: TRBV20-1
CDR3 DNA: TGCAGTGCTAGTCGGGGAGAGACCACTGAAGCTTTCTTT
CDR3 protein: CSASRGETTEAFF

clone size: NA
J gene: TRBJ2-5
D gene: NA
V gene: TRBV5-4
CDR3 DNA: TGTGCCAGCAGCTTGGTGGAGGAGTTCCAAGAGACCCAGTACTTC
CDR3 protein: CASSLVEEFQETQYF

clone size: NA
J gene: TRBJ2-2
D gene: NA
V gene: TRBV7-2
CDR3 DNA: TGTGCCAGCAGCTTTAGGAACACCGGGGAGCTGTTTTTT
CDR3 protein: CASSFRNTGELFF

clone size: NA
J gene: TRBJ2-5
D gene: TRBD1
V gene: TRBV5-4
CDR3 DNA: TGTGCCAGCAGCTTGGGTCCAGGGGGCGTGGAAGAGACCCAGTACTTC
CDR3 protein: CASSLGPGGVEETQYF

clone size: NA
J gene: TRBJ1-5
D gene: TRBD1
V gene: TRBV30
CDR3 DNA: TGTGCCTGGAGCCCGGGACGGGACAGCCAGCCCCAGCATTTT
CDR3 protein: CAWSPGRDSQPQHF

clone size: NA
J gene: TRBJ2-7
D gene: NA
V gene: TRBV5-6
CDR3 DNA: TGTGCCAGCATGGGCCCCTCCTACGAGCAGTACTTC
CDR3 protein: CASMGPSYEQYF

clone size: NA
J gene: TRBJ2-3
D gene: NA
V gene: TRBV5-4
CDR3 DNA: TGTGCCAGCAAATTCAGACTTAGCACAGATACGCAGTATTTT
CDR3 protein: CASKFRLSTDTQYF

clone size: NA
J gene: TRBJ1-4
D gene: NA
V gene: TRBV4-1
CDR3 DNA: TGCGCCAGCAGCCAAGTACGAGGTCCCAAAGCAACTAATGAAAAACTGTTTTTT
CDR3 protein: CASSQVRGPKATNEKLFF

clone size: once
J gene: TRBJ1-3
D gene: TRBD1
V gene: TRBV11-2
CDR3 DNA: TGTGCCAGCAGCTTAGGAGGCAGGGGGCAGAGTGGAAACACCATATATTTT
CDR3 protein: CASSLGGRGQSGNTIYF

clone size: NA
J gene: TRBJ2-3
D gene: NA
V gene: TRBV10-1
CDR3 DNA: TGCGCCAGCAGAAATAGTTTGAGAGATACGCAGTATTTT
CDR3 protein: CASRNSLRDTQYF

clone size: NA
J gene: TRBJ2-3
D gene: NA
V gene: TRBV6-5
CDR3 DNA: TGTGCCAGCATGCGGGGCCCCTTCACAGATACGCAGTATTTT
CDR3 protein: CASMRGPFTDTQYF

clone size: few
J gene: TRBJ2-7
D gene: NA
V gene: TRBV14
CDR3 DNA: TGTGCCAGCAGCAAAAGGAGGGTAGCGGAACCCTACGAGCAGTACTTC
CDR3 protein: CASSKRRVAEPYEQYF

clone size: once
J gene: TRBJ2-3
D gene: NA
V gene: TRBV6-5
CDR3 DNA: TGTGCCAGCAGTTATTTGACAGACACAGATACGCAGTATTTT
CDR3 protein: CASSYLTDTDTQYF

clone size: NA
J gene: TRBJ2-7
D gene: TRBD2
V gene: TRBV7-9
CDR3 DNA: TGTGCCAGCAGCCCCGGGGGGACTGCCTACGAGCAGTACTTC
CDR3 protein: CASSPGGTAYEQYF

clone size: NA
J gene: TRBJ2-7
D gene: TRBD2
V gene: TRBV5-4
CDR3 DNA: TGTGCCAGCAGTCGTTCGGCGGGACTAGGGTCCTACGAGCAGTACTTC
CDR3 protein: CASSRSAGLGSYEQYF

clone size: NA
J gene: TRBJ2-1
D gene: TRBD1
V gene: TRBV5-4
CDR3 DNA: TGTGCCAGCAGCACCGGGACAGGAACCTACAATGAGCAGTTCTTC
CDR3 protein: CASSTGTGTYNEQFF

clone size: NA
J gene: TRBJ1-3
D gene: NA
V gene: TRBV15
CDR3 DNA: TGTGCCACCAGCTCACACCTCGACACTGGAAACACCATATATTTT
CDR3 protein: CATSSHLDTGNTIYF

clone size: NA
J gene: TRBJ1-1
D gene: TRBD1
V gene: TRBV7-2
CDR3 DNA: TGTGCCAGCAGCGCCTGGACAGGGGTTTATACGAAAGGGAATCCTGAAGCTTTCTTT
CDR3 protein: CASSAWTGVYTKGNPEAFF

clone size: NA
J gene: TRBJ1-6
D gene: NA
V gene: TRBV7-8
CDR3 DNA: TGTGCCAGCAGCTTAGTGGACAATAATTCACCCCTCCACTTT
CDR3 protein: CASSLVDNNSPLHF

clone size: NA
J gene: TRBJ2-1
D gene: TRBD2
V gene: TRBV30
CDR3 DNA: TGTGCCTGGAAACCCTGGGGCGGGGGGCCGGTCAATGAGCAGTTCTTC
CDR3 protein: CAWKPWGGGPVNEQFF

clone size: NA
J gene: TRBJ2-5
D gene: NA
V gene: TRBV28
CDR3 DNA: TGTGCCAGCAGTTTGACGGGAGCCCAAGAGACCCAGTACTTC
CDR3 protein: CASSLTGAQETQYF

clone size: NA
J gene: TRBJ2-7
D gene: NA
V gene: TRBV10-3
CDR3 DNA: TGTGCCATCAGTGAGTTAGTCTACGAGCAGTACTTC
CDR3 protein: CAISELVYEQYF

clone size: once
J gene: TRBJ2-1
D gene: TRBD1
V gene: TRBV5-1
CDR3 DNA: TGCGCCAGCAGGAGCCCGGGACAGGGGACCTACAATGAGCAGTTCTTC
CDR3 protein: CASRSPGQGTYNEQFF

clone size: NA
J gene: TRBJ2-5
D gene: TRBD1
V gene: TRBV7-6
CDR3 DNA: TGTGCCAGCAGCTTAGGGACAGGGGAGAGGGAGACCCAGTACTTC
CDR3 protein: CASSLGTGERETQYF

clone size: NA
J gene: TRBJ2-1
D gene: TRBD2
V gene: TRBV2
CDR3 DNA: TGTGCCAGCGGGCGGGGGGGCTCCTACAATGAGCAGTTCTTC
CDR3 protein: CASGRGGSYNEQFF

clone size: NA
J gene: TRBJ1-3
D gene: NA
V gene: TRBV7-3
CDR3 DNA: TGTGCCAGCAGCTTAACTATAGGGGCCCCTGCTGGAAACACCATATATTTT
CDR3 protein: CASSLTIGAPAGNTIYF

clone size: NA
J gene: TRBJ2-1
D gene: TRBD2
V gene: TRBV27
CDR3 DNA: TGTGCCAGCAGTTTAAGCGGGGGGCTAAATGAGCAGTTCTTC
CDR3 protein: CASSLSGGLNEQFF